This passage covers 26 T cell receptor beta chains from one sample sequenced in a study of CD8 T cells in Susac syndrome. Random-hexamer reverse transcription was applied to roughly 0.45 to 1 ug RNA. TCRdb used MiXCR to reprocess the immunoSEQ multiplex PCR reads, holding one entry per CDR3 protein. The sample records some 120,000 distinct CDR3 sequences, roughly 94% being singletons. Sequencing was performed on CD4+ T cells from PBMCs. These receptors were collected from a human donor with multiple sclerosis.

The chain has TRBV12-3 or TRBV12-4 and TRBJ1-2, with D uncertain. V was clipped by 2 bases and J by 8 bases, with 15 bases between them. The CDR3 is 14 residues long. The CDR3 protein is CASSLLPEGPGYTF. The DNA of the CDR3 is TGTGCCAGCAGTTTACTGCCTGAGGGTCCCGGCTACACCTTC.

V is TRBV7-2 and J is TRBJ1-1; 7 bases are shared with TRBD1. Germline V gene lookup returns CDR1 SGHTA and CDR2 FQGNSA. The CDR3 is made up of 17 amino acids. Trimming cost V 5 bases and J 0 bases; bases outside gene matches: 12. The CDR3 nucleotides read TGTGCCAGCAGCAAACCTCCGACAGGGAAGATGAACACTGAAGCTTTCTTT. This gives the protein CASSKPPTGKMNTEAFF.

The chain combines TRBV9 with TRBJ1-2; D gene uncertain. CDR3 length equals 13 residues. Trimming pared 1 base from V and 0 bases from J, leaving 4 bases between. Germline-derived CDR1 and CDR2 are SGDLS and YYNGEE. The CDR3 nucleotides are TGTGCCAGCAGCGTATTAGCTAACTATGGCTACACCTTC. The encoded protein is CASSVLANYGYTF.

The chain links TRBV6-5 to TRBJ2-7, with a possible D match to TRBD2 (5 bases). This CDR3 contains 15 residues. The V end was cut by 2 bases, the J end by 3 bases, with 14 bases between. Germline lookup yields CDR1 MNHEY and CDR2 SVGAGI. The CDR3 loop reads CASSYPSRGSYEQYF. The CDR3 DNA reads as TGTGCCAGCAGTTACCCCTCCCGGGGAAGCTACGAGCAGTACTTC.

In its sample, this clonotype was seen once. The V call is TRBV6-1, the J call TRBJ2-6; 10 nucleotides agree with TRBD2. The J segment lost 2 bases and the V segment lost 5 bases, leaving 12 bases of the junction unmatched. The germline V gene encodes CDR1 MNHNS and CDR2 SASEGT. This CDR3 has 19 amino acids. CDR3 loop: CASSKPSGSIQTGANVLTF. DNA of the CDR3: TGTGCCAGCAGTAAGCCTAGCGGGAGTATACAAACTGGGGCCAACGTCCTGACTTTC.

The chain joins TRBV19 to TRBJ2-2; D may match TRBD1 or TRBD2 (7 bases each). V was cut by 6 bases and J by 5 bases, with 19 bases left in between. Germline V lookup: CDR1 LNHDA, CDR2 SQIVND (reference sequence). The CDR3 is made up of 16 amino acids. The CDR3 sequence is CASSVTGQAGTGELFF. The CDR3 DNA reads TGTGCCAGTAGCGTGACAGGGCAAGCGGGAACCGGGGAGCTGTTTTTT.

This sequence joins TRBV27 and TRBJ1-2; TRBD1 matches at 9 bases. The CDR3 runs 15 residues. The ends lost 4 bases at V and 5 bases at J; junction bases unmatched: 8. Germline V gives CDR1 MNHEY, CDR2 SMNVEV (reference sequence). CDR3 loop: CASSSGQGNPYGYTF. The CDR3, as DNA: TGTGCCAGCAGTTCTGGACAGGGGAATCCTTATGGCTACACCTTC.

The chain uses TRBV3-1 and TRBJ2-2; 8 bases are shared with TRBD1. Germline V lookup: CDR1 LGHDT, CDR2 YNNKEL (reference sequence). The ends lost 1 base at V and 7 bases at J; junction bases unmatched: 5. CDR3 size: 15 residues. The CDR3: CASSQGQGIGGELFF. For the CDR3, the DNA is TGTGCCAGCAGCCAAGGACAGGGGATCGGCGGGGAGCTGTTTTTT. The full variable domain, rest sourced from reference TRBV3-1 and TRBJ2-2, is DTAVSQTPKYLVTQMGNDKSIKCEQNLGHDTMYWYKQDSKKFLKIMFSYNNKELIINETVPNRFSPKSPDKAHLNLHINSLELGDSAVYFCASSQGQGIGGELFFGEGSRLTVL.

V usage is TRBV5-1 and J usage is TRBJ2-1; D call uncertain. CDR3 length: 14 residues. V was trimmed by 4 bases and J by 0 bases, leaving 8 bases between them. Looked up from germline, CDR1 is SGHRS and CDR2 is YFSETQ. The CDR3: CASSPESSYNEQFF. CDR3 nucleotides: TGCGCCAGCAGCCCCGAGAGCTCCTACAATGAGCAGTTCTTC.

The V and J genes are TRBV2 and TRBJ2-7, with TRBD2 matching over 9 bases. The CDR3 loop spans 15 amino acids. CDR1 and CDR2 from the germline V gene are SNHLY and FYNNEI. Germline trimming cut 4 bases from V and 1 base from J; bases unmatched to any gene: 5. The CDR3 DNA is TGTGCCAGCAGTGCCCAGCGGGGGGCGTCCTACGAGCAGTACTTC. Its protein product is CASSAQRGASYEQYF.

V usage is TRBV30 and J usage is TRBJ1-2, with no clear D. From germline, CDR1 is GTSNPN and CDR2 SVGIG (reference sequence). This CDR3 has 12 residues. V lost 7 bases, J lost 7 bases, and 16 bases lay in between. CDR3 nucleotide sequence: TGTGCCTTGATGACCTACCGGGGTGGCTACACCTTC. Translated, it gives CALMTYRGGYTF.

This clonotype was counted a single time. This sequence joins TRBV20-1 and TRBJ2-6, with D tentatively TRBD1 or TRBD2 (6 bases each). With 0 bases removed from V and 3 bases from J, the gap between germline ends came to 12 bases. Germline assignment: CDR1 DFQATT and CDR2 SNEGSKA (reference sequence). The length of the CDR3 is 16 residues. CDR3 nucleotide sequence: TGCAGTGCTAGAGATGCCGGGGGCAATGGGGCCAACGTCCTGACTTTC. The encoded protein is CSARDAGGNGANVLTF.

V gene TRBV18 combines with J gene TRBJ2-5; D is uncertain. Trimming shortened V by 4 bases and J by 0 bases, and 3 bases separated the two germline ends. The CDR3 totals 12 residues. From germline, CDR1 is KGHSH and CDR2 LQKENI. CDR3 DNA: TGTGCCAGCTCACAGTACCAAGAGACCCAGTACTTC. Translation: CASSQYQETQYF.

This chain connects TRBV4-2 to TRBJ2-5; no reliable D call. The CDR3 extends over 13 amino acids. V was cut by 1 base and J by 3 bases, with 6 bases left in between. Germline assignment: CDR1 LGHNA and CDR2 YNFKEQ. The CDR3: CASSQGIKETQYF. CDR3 sequence (DNA): TGTGCCAGCAGCCAAGGAATAAAAGAGACCCAGTACTTC.

CDR3 DNA sequence: TGTGCCAGCAGCCAAGAGCAGTTATCGAACACTGAAGCTTTCTTT. Translation: CASSQEQLSNTEAFF. The rearrangement uses TRBV3-1 and TRBJ1-1; no reliable D call. The ends were cut back, 0 bases at V and 1 base at J, with 9 bases in the middle. The CDR3 runs 15 residues. Germline lookup yields CDR1 LGHDT and CDR2 YNNKEL (reference sequence).

The V call is TRBV20-1, the J call TRBJ2-5; 9 nucleotides align to TRBD2. CDR3 size: 15 residues. V shed 6 bases, J shed 2 bases, and the junction held 10 bases outside the gene matches. Germline CDR1 reads DFQATT; CDR2 reads SNEGSKA (reference sequence). In DNA, the CDR3 is TGCAGTGCGCCGTTATGGCTAGCGGGGCAAGAGACCCAGTACTTC. Protein product: CSAPLWLAGQETQYF.

The gene calls are TRBV6-5 and TRBJ2-5; 7 bases align to TRBD2. With V trimmed by 2 bases and J by 3 bases, 9 bases remained unmatched. Germline V lookup: CDR1 MNHEY, CDR2 SVGAGI. The CDR3 is 16 residues long. The chain's CDR3 is CASSYLRGSLEETQYF. The CDR3 nucleotides read TGTGCCAGCAGTTACCTGCGGGGGTCTTTGGAAGAGACCCAGTACTTC.

The chain is built from TRBV29-1 and TRBJ2-1; weak D call: TRBD2 (5 bases). The CDR3 spans 11 residues. The germline V gene has CDR1 SQVTM and CDR2 ANQGSEA. Trimming stripped 4 bases from V and 6 bases from J, with 7 bases between. The CDR3 here is CSVGGSNEQFF. As DNA, the CDR3 is TGCAGCGTTGGAGGGAGCAATGAGCAGTTCTTC.

The chain is built from TRBV7-2 and TRBJ1-2; 8 bases line up with TRBD1. The germline V gene encodes CDR1 SGHTA and CDR2 FQGNSA. The V and J ends lost 0 bases and 4 bases, in that order; junction bases with no gene match: 4. This CDR3 comprises 15 residues. CDR3 DNA: TGTGCCAGCAGCTTAGCAGACAGGGGACCCTATGGCTACACCTTC. Encoded protein: CASSLADRGPYGYTF.

The rearrangement links TRBV30 to TRBJ2-3, with 10 bases matching TRBD2. The CDR3 sequence is 15 residues long. After removal of 3 bases from V and 2 bases from J, the junction contained 5 bases not matched to a gene. CDR1 is GTSNPN, CDR2 SVGIG, per germline (reference sequence). CDR3 nucleotides: TGTGCCTGGAGGTCGCTAGCGGGAGACACAGATACGCAGTATTTT. Protein sequence: CAWRSLAGDTDTQYF.

The chain carries TRBV2 and TRBJ1-2; unclear D gene. The CDR3 covers 15 residues. The germline gives CDR1 SNHLY, CDR2 FYNNEI. Deletions cut 7 bases from V and 5 bases from J, with 20 bases between. In DNA, the CDR3 is TGTGCCAGCAAACCGAGGCCGAGTATTGTTTATGGCTACACCTTC. Residues: CASKPRPSIVYGYTF.

The chain has TRBV19 and TRBJ1-2; no clear D. The CDR3 sequence is 15 residues long. V was shortened by 1 base and J by 7 bases, with 16 bases between the two germline ends. CDR1 and CDR2 (germline): LNHDA, SQIVND (reference sequence). The CDR3 coding sequence is TGTGCCAGTAGTATAGCGGACGGCTTAGTTGGTGGCTACACCTTC. Its protein is CASSIADGLVGGYTF.

The genes are TRBV20-1 and TRBJ1-4, with D perhaps matching TRBD1 (5 bases). The CDR3 runs 13 residues. Germline CDR1 reads DFQATT; CDR2 reads SNEGSKA (reference sequence). Trimming pared 3 bases from V and 8 bases from J, leaving 13 bases between. The CDR3 loop reads CSASQGRVEKLFF. Written as DNA, the CDR3 is TGCAGTGCTAGCCAGGGTAGGGTGGAAAAACTGTTTTTT.

The chain carries TRBV2 and TRBJ2-2; 9 bases line up with TRBD1. The CDR3 has 16 amino acids. The germline CDR1 and CDR2 sequences are SNHLY and FYNNEI. Trimming took 4 bases from V and 1 from J; bases not matched to a gene: 4. The CDR3 DNA reads TGTGCCAGCAGTGCGCCGGGACAGGGGAACACCGGGGAGCTGTTTTTT. Encoded protein: CASSAPGQGNTGELFF. Drawing the rest from reference TRBV2 and TRBJ2-2, the complete variable domain is EPEVTQTPSHQVTQMGQEVILRCVPISNHLYFYWYRQILGQKVEFLVSFYNNEISEKSEIFDDQFSVERPDGSNFTLKIRSTKLEDSAMYFCASSAPGQGNTGELFFGEGSRLTVL.

The rearrangement joins TRBV5-1 to TRBJ1-1; maybe TRBD1 (5 bases). The CDR3 loop spans 14 amino acids. V dropped 2 bases and J dropped 5 bases, with 13 bases sitting between them. In germline, CDR1 is SGHRS, CDR2 YFSETQ. CDR3 residues: CASSFGGEGTEAFF. The DNA of the CDR3 is TGCGCCAGCAGCTTCGGAGGGGAAGGGACTGAAGCTTTCTTT.

The chain is built from TRBV12-5 and TRBJ1-2; D uncertain. Germline V gene sequence: CDR1 LGHNT, CDR2 FRNRAP. The CDR3 spans 14 residues. The V gene lost 5 bases and the J gene lost 8 bases, with 18 bases spanning the gap. The CDR3 nucleotides read TGTGCTAGTGGTCCGGAGGTTAGGTTTGGGGGCTACACCTTC. Translating it yields CASGPEVRFGGYTF.